This T cell receptor (beta chain) was recorded in a study of Ad26.COV2.S vaccination and SARS-CoV-2 variants. Study findings and constraints: Non-spike TCR breadth showed similarity between vaccine and placebo recipients.

The table came from immunoSEQ multiplex PCR; TCRdb's copy has only in-frame clones and leaves some out. This sample has 300,000 to 400,000 clones, with around 89% found just once. As to this clone: Its specificity is unknown.

The CDR3 runs 14 residues. Between the trimmed V and J ends, which lost 2 bases and 6 bases, there was a span of 13 bases. In germline, CDR1 is LNHDA, CDR2 SQIVND (reference sequence). Noted treatment: about 20 received Ad26.COV2.S at low or high dose, single or two shots; 5 received placebo; per-sample allocation not given. The investigators took samples on day 63 after the first vaccine or placebo injection. The genes are TRBV19 and TRBJ1-1; the D is unclear. The source of this sequence is a person between 18 and 60 years old who received the Ad26.COV2.S COVID-19 vaccine or a placebo. Material: peripheral blood, obtained in a trial of Ad26.COV2.S vaccine versus placebo. CDR3 protein: CASSITVGNPEAFF. Here the CDR3 DNA reads TGTGCCAGTAGTATAACAGTCGGGAATCCTGAAGCTTTCTTT.